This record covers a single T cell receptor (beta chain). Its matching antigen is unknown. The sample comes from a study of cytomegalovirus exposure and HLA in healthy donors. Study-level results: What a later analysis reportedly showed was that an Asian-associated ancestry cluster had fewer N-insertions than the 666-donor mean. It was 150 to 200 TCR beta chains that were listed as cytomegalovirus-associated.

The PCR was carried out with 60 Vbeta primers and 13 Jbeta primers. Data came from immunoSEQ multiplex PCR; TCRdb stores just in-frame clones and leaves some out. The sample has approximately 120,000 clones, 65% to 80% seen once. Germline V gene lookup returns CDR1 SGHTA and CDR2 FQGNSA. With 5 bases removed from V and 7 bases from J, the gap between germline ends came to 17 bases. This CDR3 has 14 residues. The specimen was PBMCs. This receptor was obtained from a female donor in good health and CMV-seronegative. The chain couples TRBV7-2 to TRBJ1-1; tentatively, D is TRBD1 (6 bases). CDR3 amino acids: CASSDRQEPGEAFF. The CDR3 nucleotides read TGTGCCAGCAGCGACAGACAGGAACCGGGTGAAGCTTTCTTT.